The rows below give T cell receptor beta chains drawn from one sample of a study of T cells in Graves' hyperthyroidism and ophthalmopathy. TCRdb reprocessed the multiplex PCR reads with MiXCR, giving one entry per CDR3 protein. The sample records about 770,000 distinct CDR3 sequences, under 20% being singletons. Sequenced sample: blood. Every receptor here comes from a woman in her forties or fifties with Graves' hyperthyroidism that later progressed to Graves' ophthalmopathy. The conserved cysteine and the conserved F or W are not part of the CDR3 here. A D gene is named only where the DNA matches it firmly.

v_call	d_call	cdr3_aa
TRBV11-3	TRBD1	ASSFDRDGIQY
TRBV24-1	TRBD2	ATSDSQGLAGRPPFGTQY
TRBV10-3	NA	AISESRVRGGNQPQH
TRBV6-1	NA	ASSFTEDSNTEAF
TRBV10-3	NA	AISGGHSNNNQPQH
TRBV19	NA	ASSIEPREETQY
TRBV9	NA	ASSVVGGRGVTDTQY
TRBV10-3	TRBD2	AISGLAGPTDTQY
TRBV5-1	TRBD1	ASSLEGQVYNERF
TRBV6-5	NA	ASSYLSPDQPQH
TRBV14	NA	ASSQNGRSYEQY
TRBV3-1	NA	ASSQDVRDRQPQH
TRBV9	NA	ASSVGGGQVHEQF
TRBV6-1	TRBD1	ASSRGQGTEAF
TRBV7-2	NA	ASSLGVSRSYGYT
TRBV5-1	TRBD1	ASSPQGAATQY
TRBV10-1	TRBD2	ASSGIGASGAYEQY
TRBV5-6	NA	ASSLVPDSLQETQY
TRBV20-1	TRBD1	SAPTGGGGMQY
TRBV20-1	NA	SATRDSSNTGELF
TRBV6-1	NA	ASSPQHGYQPQH
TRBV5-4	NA	ASSLTGYESEAF
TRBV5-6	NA	ASSHPGESSYNEQF
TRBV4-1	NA	ASSQSLVTDTQY
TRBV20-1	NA	SAVGTRGRYGYT